Below, one TCR beta chain is given with its context. Sequencing was performed with immunoSEQ multiplex PCR; in TCRdb, only in-frame clones are kept and a portion is missing. The table includes about 84,000 clones, around 88% detected once. This specimen comes from a study of T cell responses to AZD1222 COVID-19 vaccine. Looked up from germline, CDR1 is MNHNY and CDR2 is SVGAGI (reference sequence). V lost 4 bases, J lost 1 base, and 11 bases lay in between. The CDR3 loop spans 15 amino acids. The receptor's source is an adult who received the AZD1222 COVID-19 vaccine. The sequencing here drew on peripheral blood, taken 28 days after the second AZD1222 dose. The chain carries TRBV6-6 and TRBJ1-5; possibly TRBD1 for D (5 bases). CDR3 in DNA: TGTGCCAGCAGTTCCCTCGGGGGGAGCAATCAGCCCCAGCATTTT. Its protein is CASSSLGGSNQPQHF.